One and the same sample provided the 15 T cell receptor beta chains below, sequenced in a study of CD8+ T cells in alopecia areata. The authors extracted RNA and reverse transcribed it into cDNA as the sequencing template. Libraries were prepared by immunoSEQ multiplex PCR; TCRdb keeps only in-frame clonotypes and omits some of them. The table has about 110,000 clones, roughly 64% seen once; the top ten hold roughly 19%. The source material was CD8+ T cells sorted from blood. These receptors were obtained from a human donor in good health.

Note on this clone: The same CDR3 arises from other DNA sequences in this sample as well. This rearrangement joins TRBV7-9 to TRBJ1-5, with D uncertain. Between the trimmed V and J ends, which lost 5 bases and 7 bases, there was a span of 9 bases. There are 12 residues in the CDR3. CDR1 and CDR2 from the germline V gene are SEHNR and FQNEAQ (reference sequence). The CDR3 region is CASSLGGQPQHF. CDR3 in DNA: TGTGCCAGCAGCCTGGGTGGGCAGCCCCAGCATTTT.

The V gene is TRBV29-1, the J gene TRBJ2-7; 9 bases map to TRBD1. Trimming took 7 bases from V and 6 from J; bases not matched to a gene: 7. Germline V gives CDR1 SQVTM, CDR2 ANQGSEA. CDR3 length: 12 amino acids. The CDR3 DNA follows: TGCAGCGCCGGACAGGGGAGTAGCGAGCAGTACTTC. Encoded protein: CSAGQGSSEQYF.

The chain links TRBV7-9 to TRBJ2-5; D is unclear. Trimming cost V 4 bases and J 3 bases, with 15 bases left between them. This CDR3 has 15 amino acids. Germline V lookup: CDR1 SEHNR, CDR2 FQNEAQ (reference sequence). CDR3: CASSSLTHREETQYF. The CDR3, as DNA: TGTGCCAGCAGCTCCTTGACCCATAGGGAAGAGACCCAGTACTTC.

DNA for the CDR3: TGTGCCAGCAGTGAAGCGGGGGGGTACCTTGAGACCCAGTACTTC. Translated: CASSEAGGYLETQYF. The chain combines TRBV6-1 with TRBJ2-5; 7 bases are shared with TRBD2. CDR3 size: 15 residues. The V segment lost 0 bases and the J segment 5 bases; nucleotides outside the gene matches: 6. CDR1 and CDR2 (germline): MNHNS, SASEGT.

The V and J genes are TRBV2 and TRBJ2-3; no reliable D call. Germline loops: CDR1 SNHLY, CDR2 FYNNEI. This CDR3 has 14 residues. Trimming pared 4 bases from V and 4 bases from J, leaving 12 bases between. Here the CDR3 DNA reads TGTGCCAGCAGTGGGGCGGCTACATCAGATACGCAGTATTTT. Its protein product is CASSGAATSDTQYF.

The table lists this clone with a count of one. In nucleotides, the CDR3 is TGTGCCAGCAGTTTATTCCGGGGTGGTGAGCAGTTCTTC. This translates into CASSLFRGGEQFF. The chain recombines TRBV28 with TRBJ2-1, with D tentatively TRBD2 (5 bases). Germline values: CDR1 MDHEN, CDR2 SYDVKM. V lost 1 base and J 9 bases, leaving 10 bases between the germline ends. CDR3 length equals 13 residues.

The chain joins TRBV9 to TRBJ2-3, with TRBD2 as a possible D gene (5 bases). The length of the CDR3 is 16 residues. Trimming pared 3 bases from V and 5 bases from J, leaving 19 bases between. Germline loops: CDR1 SGDLS, CDR2 YYNGEE. The DNA for the CDR3 is TGTGCCAGCAGCGCCGACGACTACTCCGCCGGAGATACGCAGTATTTT. This encodes CASSADDYSAGDTQYF.

The chain joins TRBV4-1 to TRBJ2-1, with 7 bases fitting TRBD1. This CDR3 comprises 15 residues. V dropped 4 bases and J dropped 6; count of bases not matched to a gene: 9. Germline V CDR1 and CDR2: MGHRA, YSYEKL. CDR3 DNA: TGCGCCAGCAGCCGACAGGGTTTGTTGGTCAATGAGCAGTTCTTC. Residues: CASSRQGLLVNEQFF.

This clone was seen a few times. V gene TRBV18 combines with J gene TRBJ1-2; D is unclear. The CDR3 loop spans 13 amino acids. CDR1 and CDR2 from the germline V gene are KGHSH and LQKENI. Trimming left V 2 bases short and J 4 bases short, with 8 bases between. The CDR3 loop is CASSPGPVYGYTF. Here the CDR3 DNA reads TGTGCCAGCTCACCAGGCCCAGTCTATGGCTACACCTTC.

This clone appeared a few times. The chain employs TRBV7-9 and TRBJ2-7; D may be TRBD1 or TRBD2 (6 bases each). Trimming removed 7 bases at V and 7 bases at J, with 14 bases between. This CDR3 is built from 12 residues. Germline loops: CDR1 SEHNR, CDR2 FQNEAQ (reference sequence). The CDR3 DNA reads TGTGCCAGCAAATCGGGGGCCGGGGAGCAGTACTTC. Translation: CASKSGAGEQYF.

J is TRBJ1-1 and V is TRBV15, with D unresolved. V was trimmed by 0 bases and J by 8 bases, leaving 10 bases between them. This CDR3 contains 13 residues. Germline lookup yields CDR1 LNHNV and CDR2 YYDKDF (reference sequence). In DNA form, the CDR3 reads TGTGCCACCAGCAGAGAGGGTAGGGTCGAAGCTTTCTTT. Translation: CATSREGRVEAFF.

The CDR3 DNA sequence: TGTGCCAGCAGCTTAGTGACCCAAGAGACCCAGTACTTC. It codes for CASSLVTQETQYF. The rearrangement uses TRBV7-9 and TRBJ2-5; D ambiguous. There are 13 residues in the CDR3. The V end lost 1 base, the J end lost 1 base, and 4 bases lay between the germline ends. CDR1 is SEHNR and CDR2 is FQNEAQ in the germline V gene (reference sequence).

This clone was observed a handful of times. The V call is TRBV19, the J call TRBJ1-5; TRBD1 agrees at 7 bases. Germline CDR1 is LNHDA and CDR2 is SQIVND (reference sequence). V gave up 6 bases and J gave up 1 base; unmatched junction bases: 6. The CDR3 spans 15 residues. Here the CDR3 reads CASRDPGQSNQPQHF. CDR3 in DNA: TGTGCCAGTAGAGATCCGGGACAGAGCAATCAGCCCCAGCATTTT. The whole variable domain, remainder taken from reference TRBV19 and TRBJ1-5, is DGGITQSPKYLFRKEGQNVTLSCEQNLNHDAMYWYRQDPGQGLRLIYYSQIVNDFQKGDIAEGYSVSREKKESFPLTVTSAQKNPTAFYLCASRDPGQSNQPQHFGDGTRLSIL.

The chain recombines TRBV7-3 with TRBJ2-2; 14 positions match TRBD2. The germline V gene has CDR1 SGHTA and CDR2 FQGTGA. The CDR3 is made up of 17 amino acids. V trimming: 4 bases; J trimming: 3 bases; junction bases outside the gene matches: 4. Written as DNA, the CDR3 is TGTGCCAGCAGCTCATGGGGACTAGCGGGAGACACCGGGGAGCTGTTTTTT. It yields the protein CASSSWGLAGDTGELFF.

The V call is TRBV19, the J call TRBJ2-2; the match to TRBD1 covers 11 bases. CDR1 and CDR2 from the germline V gene are LNHDA and SQIVND (reference sequence). Trimming took 6 bases from V and 7 from J; bases not matched to a gene: 4. The CDR3 is made up of 14 amino acids. The chain's CDR3 is CASRDRGQYGELFF. For the CDR3, the DNA is TGTGCCAGTAGGGACAGGGGGCAGTACGGGGAGCTGTTTTTT.